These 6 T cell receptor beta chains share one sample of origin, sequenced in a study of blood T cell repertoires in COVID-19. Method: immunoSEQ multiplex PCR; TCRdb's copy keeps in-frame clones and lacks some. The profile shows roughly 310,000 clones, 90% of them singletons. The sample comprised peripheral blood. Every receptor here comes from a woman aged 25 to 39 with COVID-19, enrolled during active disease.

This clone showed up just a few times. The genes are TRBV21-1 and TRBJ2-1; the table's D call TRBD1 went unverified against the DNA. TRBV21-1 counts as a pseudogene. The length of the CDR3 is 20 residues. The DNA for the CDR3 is TGTGCCAGCAGCCAAACCGGGACAGGGGGCTTTAGCGGTCGCCGGGATGAGCAGTTCTTC. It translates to CASSQTGTGGFSGRRDEQFF.

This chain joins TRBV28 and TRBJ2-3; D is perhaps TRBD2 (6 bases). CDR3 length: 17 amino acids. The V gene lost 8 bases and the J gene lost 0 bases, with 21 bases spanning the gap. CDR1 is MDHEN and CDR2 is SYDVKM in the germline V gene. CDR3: CASSIGVSGASTDTQYF. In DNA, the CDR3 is TGTGCCAGCTCAATAGGGGTTAGCGGTGCTAGCACAGATACGCAGTATTTT.

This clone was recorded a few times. The CDR3 DNA reads TGTGCCAGCAGCCTGGACCCTAGGAACACCGGGGAGCTGTTTTTT. Encoded protein: CASSLDPRNTGELFF. The chain links TRBV5-4 to TRBJ2-2, with D hard to call. The CDR3 is 15 amino acids. V lost 4 bases and J lost 1, with 11 bases in between. Germline loops: CDR1 SGHNT, CDR2 YYREEE (reference sequence).

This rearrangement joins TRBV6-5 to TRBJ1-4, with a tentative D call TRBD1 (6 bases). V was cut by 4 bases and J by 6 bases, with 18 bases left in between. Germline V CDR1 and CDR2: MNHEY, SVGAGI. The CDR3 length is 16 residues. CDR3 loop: CASSSSRTALHEKLFF. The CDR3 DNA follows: TGTGCCAGCAGTTCTTCTCGGACAGCATTACATGAAAAACTGTTTTTT.

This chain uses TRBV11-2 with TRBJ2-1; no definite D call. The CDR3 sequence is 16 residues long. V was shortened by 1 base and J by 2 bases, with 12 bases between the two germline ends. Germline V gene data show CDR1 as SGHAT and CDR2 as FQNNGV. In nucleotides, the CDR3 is TGTGCCAGCAGCTTAGGTGTGGCCCCCCCCTACAATGAGCAGTTCTTC. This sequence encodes CASSLGVAPPYNEQFF. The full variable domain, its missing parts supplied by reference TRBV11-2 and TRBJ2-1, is EAGVAQSPRYKIIEKRQSVAFWCNPISGHATLYWYQQILGQGPKLLIQFQNNGVVDDSQLPKDRFSAERLKGVDSTLKIQPAKLEDSAVYLCASSLGVAPPYNEQFFGPGTRLTVL.

In DNA, the CDR3 is TGTGCCAGCAGCTCACCTGGGACTAGCGGGGGTACTAGCACAGATACGCAGTATTTT. Amino acid sequence: CASSSPGTSGGTSTDTQYF. The chain links TRBV7-2 to TRBJ2-3; TRBD2 aligns across 14 bases. The germline gives CDR1 SGHTA, CDR2 FQGNSA. V lost 4 bases and J lost 0; bases outside the gene matches: 9. CDR3 length: 19 amino acids.